The 17 T cell receptor beta chains presented below share a single source sample, sequenced in a study of cytomegalovirus exposure and HLA in healthy donors (dated by TCRdb to about 2017). Preparation of the library involved the immunoSEQ multiplex PCR assay. For the multiplex PCR, a mixture combining 60 forward primers for TCR Vbeta segments and 13 reverse primers for TCR Jbeta segments was used. The immuneACCESS repertoire file appears here via TCRdb, limited to in-frame rearrangements. These files lack a portion of the clones; in checked studies, under half of the deficit traces to unresolved V genes, and the cause of the others is not known. Per the sample table, the count is approximately 120,000 clones. The ten largest clones add up to 2.5% to 3% of the sample. Sequencing used PBMCs. The receptors stem from a man younger than 45 in good health and CMV-seronegative.

V gene TRBV4-1 combines with J gene TRBJ2-1; 9 nucleotides align to TRBD2. V lost 3 bases and J lost 2; bases outside the gene matches: 2. Germline CDR1 MGHRA, CDR2 YSYEKL. This CDR3 is built from 15 residues. As DNA, the CDR3 is TGCGCCAGCAGCCAGCCTAGCGGGACCTACAATGAGCAGTTCTTC. Translating gives CASSQPSGTYNEQFF.

To note about this clone: A read error may produce the germline difference seen at one junction end. The chain has TRBV19 and TRBJ2-2, with D maybe TRBD2 (6 bases). The CDR3 extends over 14 amino acids. In germline, CDR1 is LNHDA, CDR2 SQIVND (reference sequence). This CDR3 is CASRIGLYTGELFF. The CDR3 DNA is TGTGCCAGTAGAATAGGACTATACACCGGGGAGCTGTTTTTT.

The V gene is TRBV5-6, the J gene TRBJ2-7, with 8 bases aligning to TRBD1. The CDR3 is 14 amino acids. Germline assignment: CDR1 SGHDT and CDR2 YYEEEE. With 4 bases clipped from V and 7 bases from J, the junction kept 10 bases outside the gene matches. CDR3 amino acids: CASSGGQDLGEQYF. The CDR3 nucleotides read TGTGCCAGCAGCGGGGGACAGGATCTGGGAGAGCAGTACTTC.

The rearrangement uses TRBV5-1 and TRBJ2-5, with 11 nucleotides matching TRBD2. CDR3 length: 15 residues. Germline assignment: CDR1 SGHRS and CDR2 YFSETQ. V lost 5 bases and J lost 3; bases outside the gene matches: 6. The CDR3 DNA sequence: TGCGCCAGCAGGCACGGGACTAGCGGAGAAGAGACCCAGTACTTC. Translated: CASRHGTSGEETQYF.

The chain combines TRBV28 with TRBJ1-1, with TRBD1 matching 11 bases. The CDR3 has 13 amino acids. Germline-derived CDR1 and CDR2 are MDHEN and SYDVKM. The junction had 7 bases not matched to a gene; V was cut back by 8 bases and J by 8 bases. This CDR3 is CASLDRGLREAFF. DNA of the CDR3: TGTGCCAGCTTGGACAGGGGGCTTCGGGAAGCTTTCTTT.

The chain has TRBV7-2 and TRBJ1-5; 9 bases are a match to TRBD1. The length of the CDR3 is 15 residues. CDR1 and CDR2 from the germline V gene are SGHTA and FQGNSA. V gave up 5 bases and J gave up 5 bases; unmatched junction bases: 7. The CDR3 DNA reads as TGTGCCAGCAGCCTAGACAGGGGGGGGGATCAGCCCCAGCATTTT. Its translation is CASSLDRGGDQPQHF.

The V and J genes are TRBV15 and TRBJ2-1; a possible D gene is TRBD2 (6 bases). V dropped 5 bases and J dropped 6 bases, with 14 bases sitting between them. The CDR3 contains 14 residues. Germline V CDR1 and CDR2: LNHNV, YYDKDF (reference sequence). CDR3 region: CATSWGVGLNEQFF. The CDR3 region has the DNA TGTGCCACCAGCTGGGGGGTGGGGCTCAATGAGCAGTTCTTC.

J is TRBJ2-1 and V is TRBV2, with 7 bases aligning to TRBD2. Looked up from germline, CDR1 is SNHLY and CDR2 is FYNNEI. There are 14 residues in the CDR3. The trim removed 3 bases at V and 4 bases at J, leaving 3 bases unmatched. The DNA of the CDR3 is TGTGCCAGCAGTGATCGACTAGCTTACAATGAGCAGTTCTTC. Translation gives CASSDRLAYNEQFF.

The chain uses TRBV7-3 and TRBJ2-3, with D possibly being TRBD2 (6 bases). Trimming pared 5 bases from V and 6 bases from J, leaving 15 bases between. The germline CDR1 and CDR2 sequences are SGHTA and FQGTGA. This CDR3 is 14 amino acids long. DNA for the CDR3: TGTGCCAGCAGCCCCCAGTATGGAGGGGATACGCAGTATTTT. Translation gives CASSPQYGGDTQYF.

The chain couples TRBV18 to TRBJ2-3, with 7 bases lining up with TRBD2. The trim removed 8 bases at V and 0 bases at J, leaving 2 bases unmatched. Looked up from germline, CDR1 is KGHSH and CDR2 is LQKENI. The CDR3 loop spans 13 amino acids. CDR3 nucleotides: TGTGCCAGCCTCGGGAGGAGCACAGATACGCAGTATTTT. Its protein product is CASLGRSTDTQYF. Complete variable domain (other parts from reference TRBV18 and TRBJ2-3): NAGVMQNPRHLVRRRGQEARLRCSPMKGHSHVYWYRQLPEEGLKFMVYLQKENIIDESGMPKERFSAEFPKEGPSILRIQQVVRGDSAAYFCASLGRSTDTQYFGPGTRLTVL.

The chain joins TRBV6-6 to TRBJ2-7; 10 bases are shared with TRBD2. The V gene end was trimmed by 5 bases and the J gene end by 8 bases; junction bases not matched to a gene: 9. Per germline, CDR1 MNHNY and CDR2 SVGAGI (reference sequence). This CDR3 has 14 amino acids. CDR3 DNA sequence: TGTGCCAGCAGTCCCTACCCAACTAGCGGGAAGCAGTACTTC. Amino acid sequence: CASSPYPTSGKQYF.

This chain connects TRBV19 to TRBJ2-1; TRBD2 might be the D (7 bases). CDR3 size: 14 residues. In germline, CDR1 is LNHDA, CDR2 SQIVND (reference sequence). V was pared by 5 bases and J by 8 bases, with 16 bases between. This chain's CDR3 is CASSVVRGGDEQFF. The CDR3 region has the DNA TGTGCCAGTAGTGTCGTAAGGGGGGGCGATGAGCAGTTCTTC.

The gene calls are TRBV9 and TRBJ1-2; TRBD1 might be the D (6 bases). Looked up from germline, CDR1 is SGDLS and CDR2 is YYNGEE. The V and J ends lost 4 bases and 1 base respectively, with 11 bases between them. This CDR3 is 14 amino acids long. This CDR3 is CASSPGQNNYGYTF. The CDR3 nucleotides are TGTGCCAGCAGCCCCGGACAGAATAACTATGGCTACACCTTC.

The chain links TRBV27 to TRBJ2-7; 8 bases are shared with TRBD2. The germline V gene encodes CDR1 MNHEY and CDR2 SMNVEV (reference sequence). This CDR3 is built from 14 residues. Trimming at V came to 4 bases and at J to 3 bases, leaving 5 bases not matched to a gene. DNA for the CDR3: TGTGCCAGCAGTTGGGGACTAGATAGCTACGAGCAGTACTTC. Translated, it gives CASSWGLDSYEQYF.

V is TRBV28 and J is TRBJ2-7; maybe TRBD2 (6 bases). Germline lookup yields CDR1 MDHEN and CDR2 SYDVKM. This CDR3 is built from 15 residues. V lost 3 bases and J lost 4, with 16 bases in between. The CDR3 nucleotides are TGTGCCAGCAGTTTTCAGGGACTTGGAGTTTACGAGCAGTACTTC. This translates into CASSFQGLGVYEQYF. The full variable domain, completed using reference TRBV28 and TRBJ2-7, is DVKVTQSSRYLVKRTGEKVFLECVQDMDHENMFWYRQDPGLGLRLIYFSYDVKMKEKGDIPEGYSVSREKKERFSLILESASTNQTSMYLCASSFQGLGVYEQYFGPGTRLTVT.

This chain joins TRBV7-2 and TRBJ2-1, with D possibly matching TRBD2 (5 bases). This CDR3 contains 15 residues. V shed 0 bases and J shed 2 bases, with 8 bases lying between them. The germline gives CDR1 SGHTA, CDR2 FQGNSA. The CDR3, as DNA: TGTGCCAGCAGCTTAGCGGGAGTGGCCTACAATGAGCAGTTCTTC. It encodes CASSLAGVAYNEQFF. Filled out from reference TRBV7-2 and TRBJ2-1, the complete variable domain reads GAGVSQSPSNKVTEKGKDVELRCDPISGHTALYWYRQSLGQGLEFLIYFQGNSAPDKSGLPSDRFSAERTGGSVSTLTIQRTQQEDSAVYLCASSLAGVAYNEQFFGPGTRLTVL.

The rearrangement links TRBV6-6 to TRBJ2-2; TRBD1 agrees at 10 bases. The CDR3 is 15 amino acids. Germline CDR1 is MNHNY and CDR2 is SVGAGI (reference sequence). Trimming took 5 bases from V and 5 from J; bases not matched to a gene: 5. CDR3 sequence (DNA): TGTGCCAGCAGTCAATGGACAGGGGGAACCGGGGAGCTGTTTTTT. This sequence encodes CASSQWTGGTGELFF.